The clone carrying this T cell receptor beta chain was seen only a few times. This sample was taken from a study of T-cell memory formation after mild COVID-19. TCR alpha and TCR beta cDNA libraries with sample barcodes and UMIs came from 5'RACE using constant-segment primers. TCRdb re-called the 5' RACE reads with MiXCR, one entry per CDR3 protein. The profile shows about 400,000 distinct CDR3 sequences, 15% to 20% of them singletons. The CDR3 consists of 12 residues. Germline CDR1 SGHRS, CDR2 YFSETQ. V lost 3 bases and J lost 8, with 9 bases in between. The sequencing input was PBMCs or a T cell subset sorted from them (not recorded which). The TCR comes from a man aged 18 to 30 who had mild COVID-19 (a few samples of this study predate the infection). Cell type and time point are not known. V usage is TRBV5-1 and J usage is TRBJ2-1, with a tentative D call TRBD1 (5 bases). CDR3 DNA: TGCGCCAGCAGCTCCCCAGGGTATGAGCAGTTCTTC. Translation gives CASSSPGYEQFF.